The clone carrying this T cell receptor beta chain was detected a few times. Its antigen is not known. Time point meaning: newly diagnosed GD, antithyroid drugs for less than 3 months. Following extraction of RNA from PBMCs, that RNA was used to make the TCR library. Relying on iRepertoire HTBI primers and Arm-PCR of CDR3 regions, the team built TCR beta libraries. TCRdb reprocessed the multiplex PCR reads with MiXCR, giving one entry per CDR3 protein. The sample shows more than 400,000 distinct CDR3 sequences, roughly 15% of them seen only once. The data derive from a study of regulatory T cells in long-lasting Graves disease. The CDR3 covers 15 residues. V gave up 0 bases and J gave up 7 bases; unmatched junction bases: 9. Germline loops: CDR1 GTSNPN, CDR2 SVGIG (reference sequence). Points from the study as a whole: A limited number of samples was an acknowledged limitation. Persistent patients shared 2,700 or so public clonotypes among themselves. Newly diagnosed patients shared fewer, at about a thousand.

This sample also belongs to another study, concerning T cells in Graves' hyperthyroidism and ophthalmopathy. That study reports: Expanded thyroid clonotypes (above 0.001) were mostly also found in blood.

Sequencing was performed on peripheral blood mononuclear cells (PBMCs), taken at new diagnosis, from a patient treated with antithyroid drugs. The genes are TRBV30 and TRBJ1-2; 9 nucleotides line up with TRBD1. The sequence was obtained from a man aged 40-49 years with Graves disease. CDR3 DNA sequence: TGTGCCTGGAGTGTATCCGTGACAGGGGGTTTTGGCTACACCTTC. It is translated as CAWSVSVTGGFGYTF.